This paragraph covers one T cell receptor beta chain sequence. This clonotype was found many times. The target of this receptor is not known. No much larger clone exists at a distance of one base, and base qualities are not known. These data are taken from a study of breast tumors, draining lymph nodes, adjacent tissues (dated by TCRdb to between 2015 and 2016). Turning to the overall study: TCR beta repertoires were compared across tumor, adjacent nontumor tissue and axillary lymph nodes obtained from breast cancer patients. The study was designed to assess the relationships and possible T-cell exchange between tumor, surrounding tissue and draining lymph node repertoires in human breast cancer.

The axillary draining lymph nodes of breast cancer patients were the source of the lymph node samples. The CDR1 and CDR2 encoded by the germline V gene (reference sequence) are LNHDA and SQIVND. Reading from cysteine to phenylalanine, the CDR3 counts 16 amino acids. The DNA shown is the 48-base CDR3, in frame from base 1. V ends up 5 bases short and J 7 bases short, with an unmatched junction base count of 13. On the study overall, not on this receptor specifically: Tumors showed preferential V and J gene usage, and their T-cell repertoire diversity fell below that of lymph nodes yet above that of nontumor tissue. The data were considered consistent with most tumor T cells being derived from the lymph node and subsequently expanding within tumor tissue. In luminal-like breast cancer, tumor and nontumor tissue repertoires resembled each other significantly more than in basal-like breast cancer. The study presented the conclusion that tumor T cells originate in lymph nodes as consistent with a hypothesis, not as something directly demonstrated.

The sequencing machine was an Illumina HiSeq 2000. TCR beta chain libraries were generated by multiplex PCR amplification. The amplified TCR beta chain products were analyzed by high-throughput sequencing. The public sequencing data were trimmed at Q25 with fastp and processed into clonotypes with MiXCR by TCRdb, which kept only in-frame beta chains. Records with the same CDR3 protein are collapsed into one entry carrying the most frequent genes and DNA. In all, the sample holds 150,000 to 200,000 distinct CDR3 sequences, and about 33% of those were seen once. Of the sample, around 4.1% is held by the ten largest clones.

This receptor was obtained from a female donor with breast cancer. Some clones in this sample may be carry-over from other donors' samples. This chain joins TRBV19 to TRBJ2-1, with 8 junctional bases fitting TRBD2. Material for sequencing was axillary lymph node tissue. The DNA sequence follows: TGTGCCAGTAGTTTTAGTGTTCGGGAGGGATGGAATGAGCAGTTCTTC. Its translation reads: CASSFSVREGWNEQFF.